The clone carrying this T cell receptor (beta chain) was observed at least ten times. Its antigen is currently unknown. Amplification of TCR alpha and beta CDR3 regions from RNA used iRepertoire nested multiplex PCR. One-step reverse transcription and amplification started from approximately 100-400 ng of tissue mRNA or PBMC total RNA. MiXCR, applied by TCRdb to the multiplex PCR reads, yields one record per CDR3 protein. The sample records roughly 130,000 distinct CDR3 sequences, around a quarter being singletons. The data belong to a study of glioma-infiltrating T cells. Study results and limitations: Non-neoplastic patients had below-expected tissue-blood divergence, while all gliomas exceeded expectation. Tissue and blood shared very few CDR3 sequences.

Germline CDR1 reads MNHNS; CDR2 reads SASEGT. V lost 6 bases, J lost 9 bases, and 12 bases lay in between. The CDR3 consists of 12 residues. The chain is built from TRBV6-1 and TRBJ2-1; D is unclear. This sequence was found in a human donor with low-grade glioma or glioblastoma, undergoing nonglioma brain surgery, or in good health (not recorded which). Sequenced input: glioma tissue, nonneoplastic brain tissue, or PBMCs (not recorded which). The CDR3 bases are TGTGCCAGCAGCGGGCAGCATTTTGAGCAGTTCTTC. Amino acids: CASSGQHFEQFF.